A selection of T cell receptor beta chains follows, all from one sample in a study of blood T cell repertoires in COVID-19. TCRdb's table, derived via immunoSEQ multiplex PCR, lists solely in-frame clones and lacks some. The data show some 58,000 clones, 65% to 90% seen once. Sequencing was performed on peripheral blood. These receptors originate from a man aged 45-65 years with COVID-19, enrolled during active disease. CDR3s include the opening cysteine and the closing phenylalanine or tryptophan. A D gene is named only where the DNA matches it firmly. Size values are once, few and many counts, or a class for expanded clones, and some rows have none.

J gene: TRBJ2-7
D gene: TRBD2
V gene: TRBV3-1/TRBV3-2
clone size: -
CDR3 DNA: TGTGCCAGCAGCCAGCCGGGACTAGCGAACGCTAGGGAGCAGTACTTC
CDR3 protein: CASSQPGLANAREQYF

J gene: TRBJ1-1
D gene: TRBD1
V gene: TRBV6-5
clone size: -
CDR3 DNA: TGTGCCAGCAGTTACGCAGGGGGTTTAACTGAAGCTTTCTTT
CDR3 protein: CASSYAGGLTEAFF

J gene: TRBJ1-2
D gene: -
V gene: TRBV6-5
clone size: -
CDR3 DNA: TGTGCCAGCAGCTTAACCGGGTATGGCTACACCTTC
CDR3 protein: CASSLTGYGYTF

J gene: TRBJ2-3
D gene: -
V gene: TRBV19
clone size: -
CDR3 DNA: TGTGCCAGTAACCGGGGAAGTGTAGATACGCAGTATTTT
CDR3 protein: CASNRGSVDTQYF

J gene: TRBJ1-5
D gene: TRBD1
V gene: TRBV24-1
clone size: once
CDR3 DNA: TGTGCCACCAGTGACCCTTCCCGGGACAGCAGGCAGCCCCAGCATTTT
CDR3 protein: CATSDPSRDSRQPQHF

J gene: TRBJ2-7
D gene: -
V gene: TRBV6-6
clone size: -
CDR3 DNA: TGTGCCAGCAGTTACAACCCCTCGGGTTCCTACGAGCAGTACTTC
CDR3 protein: CASSYNPSGSYEQYF

J gene: TRBJ2-5
D gene: -
V gene: TRBV5-4
clone size: -
CDR3 DNA: TGTGCCAGCAGCCTTATGGACTATGCGGAGACCCAGTACTTC
CDR3 protein: CASSLMDYAETQYF

J gene: TRBJ2-7
D gene: TRBD2
V gene: TRBV18
clone size: -
CDR3 DNA: TGTGCCAGCTCACACGGGACTAGAGTCGGCGAGCAGTACTTC
CDR3 protein: CASSHGTRVGEQYF

J gene: TRBJ1-1
D gene: TRBD1
V gene: TRBV14
clone size: -
CDR3 DNA: TGTGCCAGCAGCCAAGTAGAACAGGGGGGGGCGAACACTGAAGCTTTCTTT
CDR3 protein: CASSQVEQGGANTEAFF

J gene: TRBJ1-6
D gene: -
V gene: TRBV7-9
clone size: few
CDR3 DNA: TGTGCCAGCAGCTTACGGACAGCCAATTCACCCCTCCACTTT
CDR3 protein: CASSLRTANSPLHF

J gene: TRBJ2-7
D gene: -
V gene: TRBV12-3/TRBV12-4
clone size: -
CDR3 DNA: TGTGCCAGCAGCCATGACACCTACGAGCAGTACTTC
CDR3 protein: CASSHDTYEQYF

J gene: TRBJ2-5
D gene: -
V gene: TRBV5-1
clone size: -
CDR3 DNA: TGCGCCAGCAGCAAAAATCAGGGTCACCAAGAGACCCAGTACTTC
CDR3 protein: CASSKNQGHQETQYF

J gene: TRBJ2-1
D gene: -
V gene: TRBV10-3
clone size: -
CDR3 DNA: TGTGCCATCAGTGAGTCATCTAGGGGCCTACCCTCCTACAATGAGCAGTTCTTC
CDR3 protein: CAISESSRGLPSYNEQFF

J gene: TRBJ1-5
D gene: TRBD1
V gene: TRBV19
clone size: -
CDR3 DNA: TGTGCCAGTAAGCACGGGACAGGGGTGCGAAATCAGCCCCAGCATTTT
CDR3 protein: CASKHGTGVRNQPQHF

J gene: TRBJ2-7
D gene: TRBD2
V gene: TRBV11-2
clone size: -
CDR3 DNA: TGTGCCAGCAGCCGCTCCGGGAGCGGGAGATACGAGCAGTACTTC
CDR3 protein: CASSRSGSGRYEQYF

J gene: TRBJ1-1
D gene: TRBD1
V gene: TRBV19
clone size: once
CDR3 DNA: TGTGCCAGTAGTTTCGGGGACAGACAGAACACTGAAGCTTTCTTT
CDR3 protein: CASSFGDRQNTEAFF

J gene: TRBJ2-1
D gene: -
V gene: TRBV28
clone size: few
CDR3 DNA: TGTGCCAGCAGTGAGGCGGGTTCGAGGGAGCAGTTCTTC
CDR3 protein: CASSEAGSREQFF

J gene: TRBJ1-5
D gene: -
V gene: TRBV19
clone size: -
CDR3 DNA: TGTGCCAGTAGTACCCAGGGGAGCAATCAGCCCCAGCATTTT
CDR3 protein: CASSTQGSNQPQHF

J gene: TRBJ2-3
D gene: -
V gene: TRBV7-2
clone size: -
CDR3 DNA: TGTGCCAGCAGCTTGGAGGGAAGCACAGATACGCAGTATTTT
CDR3 protein: CASSLEGSTDTQYF

J gene: TRBJ2-2
D gene: -
V gene: TRBV25-1
clone size: -
CDR3 DNA: TGTGCCAGCAGTGAACTATACGCCGGGGAGCTGTTTTTT
CDR3 protein: CASSELYAGELFF

J gene: TRBJ2-7
D gene: TRBD2
V gene: TRBV6-2/TRBV6-3
clone size: -
CDR3 DNA: TGTGCCAGCAGTTACGGGACTAGCGGGCCTCTCTACGAGCAGTACTTC
CDR3 protein: CASSYGTSGPLYEQYF

J gene: TRBJ2-6
D gene: TRBD1
V gene: TRBV7-9
clone size: -
CDR3 DNA: TGTGCCATCGAAGCCCGGGACAGGGAACCCGGGGCCAACGTCCTGACTTTC
CDR3 protein: CAIEARDREPGANVLTF

J gene: TRBJ1-4
D gene: -
V gene: TRBV29-1
clone size: -
CDR3 DNA: TGCAGCGTTCGACGGGGGGGTGAAAAACTGTTTTTT
CDR3 protein: CSVRRGGEKLFF

J gene: TRBJ1-5
D gene: -
V gene: TRBV7-2
clone size: -
CDR3 DNA: TGTGCCAGCAGTCGACGAGCAGGATATAGCAATCAGCCCCAGCATTTT
CDR3 protein: CASSRRAGYSNQPQHF

J gene: TRBJ1-1
D gene: -
V gene: TRBV5-4
clone size: -
CDR3 DNA: TGTGCCAGCAGCTTGGCAGGGAACACTGAAGCTTTCTTT
CDR3 protein: CASSLAGNTEAFF

J gene: TRBJ2-1
D gene: TRBD1
V gene: TRBV24-1
clone size: -
CDR3 DNA: TGTGCCACCCAAGACGTAGCCGGGACAGGGGTAGAAGAGCAGTTCTTC
CDR3 protein: CATQDVAGTGVEEQFF

J gene: TRBJ1-2
D gene: -
V gene: TRBV3-1/TRBV3-2
clone size: -
CDR3 DNA: TGTGCCAGCAGCCAGGGCGTTGATTACTATGGCTACACCTTC
CDR3 protein: CASSQGVDYYGYTF

J gene: TRBJ2-3
D gene: -
V gene: TRBV29-1
clone size: -
CDR3 DNA: TGCAGCGAAGGTACTAGAAACACAGATACGCAGTATTTT
CDR3 protein: CSEGTRNTDTQYF

J gene: TRBJ2-1
D gene: TRBD1
V gene: TRBV19
clone size: -
CDR3 DNA: TGTGCCAGTAGGTCCGGGACAGGGTACAATGAGCAGTTCTTC
CDR3 protein: CASRSGTGYNEQFF

J gene: TRBJ2-7
D gene: TRBD2
V gene: TRBV27
clone size: -
CDR3 DNA: TGTGCCAGCAGCGCGTGGGGCTCGGGAGGGAATGTCAAGCAGTACTTC
CDR3 protein: CASSAWGSGGNVKQYF

J gene: TRBJ2-7
D gene: TRBD2
V gene: TRBV7-8
clone size: once
CDR3 DNA: TGTGCCAGCAGCTCCTTAGCGGGAGTCGAGTACGAGCAGTACTTC
CDR3 protein: CASSSLAGVEYEQYF

J gene: TRBJ2-1
D gene: -
V gene: TRBV9
clone size: -
CDR3 DNA: TGTGCCAGCAGCGTAGAGCAGGGTTCTTCCAATGAGCAGTTCTTC
CDR3 protein: CASSVEQGSSNEQFF

J gene: TRBJ2-3
D gene: -
V gene: TRBV29-1
clone size: -
CDR3 DNA: TGCAGCGCCCGGACAGGCACAGATACGCAGTATTTT
CDR3 protein: CSARTGTDTQYF

J gene: TRBJ2-7
D gene: TRBD2
V gene: TRBV28
clone size: few
CDR3 DNA: TGTGCCAGCAGCGGGAGGAGGACTAGCGGGAGGGAAAGCTACGAGCAGTACTTC
CDR3 protein: CASSGRRTSGRESYEQYF

J gene: TRBJ2-2
D gene: TRBD2
V gene: TRBV14
clone size: -
CDR3 DNA: TGTGCCAGCAGCCAAGTAAGGCGCGGGAGTGACACCGGGGAGCTGTTTTTT
CDR3 protein: CASSQVRRGSDTGELFF

J gene: TRBJ2-3
D gene: TRBD1
V gene: TRBV3-1/TRBV3-2
clone size: -
CDR3 DNA: TGTGCCAGCAGCCACCTGACACGGGACAGGGGGTCCGGCACAGATACGCAGTATTTT
CDR3 protein: CASSHLTRDRGSGTDTQYF

J gene: TRBJ2-5
D gene: -
V gene: TRBV14
clone size: -
CDR3 DNA: TGTGCCAGCAGCCGAATCTCTAGCCTACCCCAAGAGACCCAGTACTTC
CDR3 protein: CASSRISSLPQETQYF

J gene: TRBJ2-6
D gene: -
V gene: TRBV29-1
clone size: -
CDR3 DNA: TGCAGCGTGGCCACGGGGGCTGGGGCCAACGTCCTGACTTTC
CDR3 protein: CSVATGAGANVLTF

J gene: TRBJ1-1
D gene: TRBD1
V gene: TRBV7-3
clone size: -
CDR3 DNA: TGTGCCAGCAGCCAAGACAGGGCGAATAGTAAAGCTTTCTTT
CDR3 protein: CASSQDRANSKAFF

J gene: TRBJ2-1
D gene: TRBD2
V gene: TRBV28
clone size: once
CDR3 DNA: TGTGCCAGCAGTTCCTCGGGACTAGCGGGGACCTACAATGAGCAGTTCTTC
CDR3 protein: CASSSSGLAGTYNEQFF

J gene: TRBJ1-2
D gene: TRBD1
V gene: TRBV11-2
clone size: -
CDR3 DNA: TGTGCCAGCAGCCGACAGGGGGCGAACTATGGCTACACCTTC
CDR3 protein: CASSRQGANYGYTF

J gene: TRBJ2-6
D gene: -
V gene: TRBV4-2
clone size: -
CDR3 DNA: TGTGCCAGCAGCCAAGTTGTGAGTGACAACGTCCTGACTTTC
CDR3 protein: CASSQVVSDNVLTF

J gene: TRBJ2-4
D gene: TRBD1
V gene: TRBV5-4
clone size: -
CDR3 DNA: TGTGCCAGCAGCTCCGACAGGGCCGGCAAAAACATTCAGTACTTC
CDR3 protein: CASSSDRAGKNIQYF

J gene: TRBJ2-2
D gene: TRBD2
V gene: TRBV27
clone size: -
CDR3 DNA: TGTGCCAGCAGATTAGCGGGGGCGAACACCGGGGAGCTGTTTTTT
CDR3 protein: CASRLAGANTGELFF

J gene: TRBJ2-3
D gene: TRBD2
V gene: TRBV29-1
clone size: once
CDR3 DNA: TGCAGCGTTGAGAAACTAGCGGGAGCAGATACGCAGTATTTT
CDR3 protein: CSVEKLAGADTQYF

J gene: TRBJ1-3
D gene: -
V gene: TRBV7-2
clone size: -
CDR3 DNA: TGTGCCAGCAGCTTAGAGGGGATGGCAAACACCATATATTTT
CDR3 protein: CASSLEGMANTIYF

J gene: TRBJ2-1
D gene: TRBD2
V gene: TRBV6-2/TRBV6-3
clone size: -
CDR3 DNA: TGTGCCAGCAGCCCAGCCCCAGCGGGAGGTAGGAATGAGCAGTTCTTC
CDR3 protein: CASSPAPAGGRNEQFF

J gene: TRBJ2-1
D gene: TRBD2
V gene: TRBV7-9
clone size: once
CDR3 DNA: TGTGCCAGCAGCGGCGGGGGGCGAGGTCCCAATGAGCAGTTCTTC
CDR3 protein: CASSGGGRGPNEQFF

J gene: TRBJ2-7
D gene: -
V gene: TRBV14
clone size: -
CDR3 DNA: TGTGCCAGCAGCCAAGATTGGGCGAGCTACGAGCAGTACTTC
CDR3 protein: CASSQDWASYEQYF

J gene: TRBJ1-2
D gene: -
V gene: TRBV4-2
clone size: -
CDR3 DNA: TGTGCCAGCAGCAAAGGAGCCGCTGGCTACACCTTC
CDR3 protein: CASSKGAAGYTF

J gene: TRBJ1-1
D gene: -
V gene: TRBV10-3
clone size: once
CDR3 DNA: TGTGCCATTTCAGGTTCTCTTACTGAAGCTTTCTTT
CDR3 protein: CAISGSLTEAFF

J gene: TRBJ1-5
D gene: -
V gene: TRBV6-2/TRBV6-3
clone size: once
CDR3 DNA: TGTGCCAGCAGTTACTCAGGCAGGAATCAGCCCCAGCATTTT
CDR3 protein: CASSYSGRNQPQHF

J gene: TRBJ1-2
D gene: -
V gene: TRBV5-1
clone size: -
CDR3 DNA: TGCGCCAGCAGCTTCAGGGGCGCAGAGGATGGCTACACCTTC
CDR3 protein: CASSFRGAEDGYTF

J gene: TRBJ2-5
D gene: -
V gene: TRBV2
clone size: -
CDR3 DNA: TGTGCCAGCAGCAGAGGGATACAAGAGACCCAGTACTTC
CDR3 protein: CASSRGIQETQYF

J gene: TRBJ1-5
D gene: -
V gene: TRBV9
clone size: -
CDR3 DNA: TGTGCCAGCAGCGTAGGGACAGAACAGCCCCAGCATTTT
CDR3 protein: CASSVGTEQPQHF

J gene: TRBJ2-3
D gene: -
V gene: TRBV27
clone size: -
CDR3 DNA: TGTGCCAGCAGTTTCCAGGGGCACGCGTCAGATACGCAGTATTTT
CDR3 protein: CASSFQGHASDTQYF

J gene: TRBJ2-7
D gene: TRBD2
V gene: TRBV2
clone size: -
CDR3 DNA: TGTGCCAGCTCTAGCGGGAGCTACGAGCAGTACTTC
CDR3 protein: CASSSGSYEQYF

J gene: TRBJ2-5
D gene: TRBD1
V gene: TRBV11-1
clone size: -
CDR3 DNA: TGTGCCAGCAGCTCCGGACAGGGTGAGGAGACCCAGTACTTC
CDR3 protein: CASSSGQGEETQYF

J gene: TRBJ2-3
D gene: -
V gene: TRBV25-1
clone size: once
CDR3 DNA: TGTGCCAGCACCACCCCAGCCCCTCTAGGCGATACGCAGTATTTT
CDR3 protein: CASTTPAPLGDTQYF